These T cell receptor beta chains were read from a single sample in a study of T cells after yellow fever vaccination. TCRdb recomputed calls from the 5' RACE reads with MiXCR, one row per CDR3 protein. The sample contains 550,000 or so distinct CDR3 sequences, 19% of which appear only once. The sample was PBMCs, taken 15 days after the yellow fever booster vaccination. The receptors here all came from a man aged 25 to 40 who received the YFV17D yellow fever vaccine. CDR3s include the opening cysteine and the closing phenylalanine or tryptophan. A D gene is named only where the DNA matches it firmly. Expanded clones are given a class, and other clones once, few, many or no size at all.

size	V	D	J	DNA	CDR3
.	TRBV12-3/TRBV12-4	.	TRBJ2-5	TGTGCCAGCAGTGGCGGTGTTATCCAAGAGACCCAGTACTTC	CASSGGVIQETQYF
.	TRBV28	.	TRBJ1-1	TGTGCCAGCCTAGACAGGAAAGAAGCTTTCTTT	CASLDRKEAFF
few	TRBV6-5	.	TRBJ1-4	TGTGCCAGCAGTCCTCTGAGCGGTGAAAAACTGTTTTTT	CASSPLSGEKLFF
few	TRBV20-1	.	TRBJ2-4	TGCAGTGCTAGAGGGGCAGGGGACATTCAGTACTTC	CSARGAGDIQYF
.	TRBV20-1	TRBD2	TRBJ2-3	TGCAGTGCTAGGGGAGGACTAGTAATTGCAGATACGCAGTATTTT	CSARGGLVIADTQYF
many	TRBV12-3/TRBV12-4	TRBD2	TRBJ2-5	TGTGCCAGCAGACGCTCAGCGGGAGGCACAGAGACCCAGTACTTC	CASRRSAGGTETQYF
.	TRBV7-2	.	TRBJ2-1	TGTGCCAGCAGCTTAGCGATCTCTCGGGGGCCCGGCTCCTACAATGAGCAGTTCTTC	CASSLAISRGPGSYNEQFF
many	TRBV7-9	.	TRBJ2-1	TGTGCCAGCAGCTTTTCGGGTGAGCAGTTCTTC	CASSFSGEQFF
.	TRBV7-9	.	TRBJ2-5	TGTGCCAGCAGCATCGGAAAAGAGACCCAGTACTTC	CASSIGKETQYF
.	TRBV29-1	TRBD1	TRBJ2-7	TGCAGCGCCCTGGGACAGGGGACCTACGAGCAGTACTTC	CSALGQGTYEQYF
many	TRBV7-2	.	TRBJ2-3	TGTGCCAGCAGCTTAATGACAGATACGCAGTATTTT	CASSLMTDTQYF
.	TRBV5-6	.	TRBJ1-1	TGTGCCAGCAGCTGGCAACACACTGAAGCTTTCTTT	CASSWQHTEAFF
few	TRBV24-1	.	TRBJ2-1	TGTGCCACCAGTGACTTCATCAATGAGCAGTTCTTC	CATSDFINEQFF
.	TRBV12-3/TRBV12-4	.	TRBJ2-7	TGTGCCAGCAGTTTCCTCGGACAGTACGAGCAGTACTTC	CASSFLGQYEQYF
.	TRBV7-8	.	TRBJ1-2	TGTGCCAGCAGTTCCGGGACAAACTATGGCTACACCTTC	CASSSGTNYGYTF
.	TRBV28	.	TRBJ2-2	TGTGCCAGCAGTTCCCCTTTCGTCGGGGAGCTGTTTTTT	CASSSPFVGELFF
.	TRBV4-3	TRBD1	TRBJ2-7	TGCGCCAGCAGCCGGCATTACCAGGGGACAGGGAACGACGAGCAGTACTTC	CASSRHYQGTGNDEQYF
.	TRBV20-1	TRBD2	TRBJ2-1	TGCAGTGCTAGACTGCGGGAGGGCCTAGGGAATGAGCAGTTCTTC	CSARLREGLGNEQFF
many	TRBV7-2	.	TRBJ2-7	TGTGCCAGCAGCTTAGAGGAGGAGCAGTACTTC	CASSLEEEQYF
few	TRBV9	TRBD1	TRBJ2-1	TGTGCCAGCAGCGTAGAAGGGACAGGTTACAATGAGCAGTTCTTC	CASSVEGTGYNEQFF
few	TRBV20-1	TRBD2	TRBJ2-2	TGCAGTGCTACAGGACTAGCCGCCAACACCGGGGAGCTGTTTTTT	CSATGLAANTGELFF
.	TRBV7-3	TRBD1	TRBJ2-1	TGTGCCAGCAGCTTGACAGGGAGTGAGCAGTTCTTC	CASSLTGSEQFF
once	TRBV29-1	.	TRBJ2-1	TGCAGCGTTGAAGATCGGTTGTCGGGGAATGAGCAGTTCTTC	CSVEDRLSGNEQFF
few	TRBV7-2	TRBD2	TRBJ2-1	TGTGCCAGCAGCTTAGCGGCAAGCGGGAGTGTTAATGAGCAGTTCTTC	CASSLAASGSVNEQFF
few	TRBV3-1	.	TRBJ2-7	TGTGCCAGCAGCCAGGAACAACTTGTCTTC	CASSQEQLVF
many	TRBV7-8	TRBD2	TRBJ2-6	TGTGCCAGCAGCTCTAGTCTAGCGGGAAGCTCTGGGGCCAACGTCCTGACTTTC	CASSSSLAGSSGANVLTF
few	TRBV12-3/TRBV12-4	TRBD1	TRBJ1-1	TGTGCCAGCAGGTCCCGACAGGGGGCGACGAACACTGAAGCTTTCTTT	CASRSRQGATNTEAFF
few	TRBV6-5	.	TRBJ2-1	TGTGCCAGCAAATACCACAATGAGCAGTTCTTC	CASKYHNEQFF
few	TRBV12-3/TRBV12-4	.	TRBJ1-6	TGTGCCAGCAAAGGACCGGGGACTTCACCCCTCCACTTT	CASKGPGTSPLHF
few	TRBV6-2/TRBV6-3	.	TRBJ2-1	TGTGCCAGCAGTCACAACAGGGTCCCCTACAATGAGCAGTTCTTC	CASSHNRVPYNEQFF
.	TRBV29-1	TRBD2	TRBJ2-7	TGCAGCGTAACCGGGACTAGTCGGTACGAGCAGTACTTC	CSVTGTSRYEQYF
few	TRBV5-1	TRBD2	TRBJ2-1	TGCGCCAGCAGCTTTTTCGGGAGGGCAGACAATGAGCAGTTCTTC	CASSFFGRADNEQFF
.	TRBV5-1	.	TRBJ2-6	TGCGCCAGCAGCCCCCACCCCTCTGGGGCCAACGTCCTGACTTTC	CASSPHPSGANVLTF
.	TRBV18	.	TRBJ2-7	TGTGCCAGCTCACCAGGGACAGGACTAGCGTCCTACGAGCAGTACTTC	CASSPGTGLASYEQYF
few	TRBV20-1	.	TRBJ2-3	TGCAGTGCCGGGGACGGAGGCACAGATACGCAGTATTTT	CSAGDGGTDTQYF
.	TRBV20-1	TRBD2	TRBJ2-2	TGCAGTGCTAGAGACCGGACTAGCGGGCCGACGAACACCGGGGAGCTGTTTTTT	CSARDRTSGPTNTGELFF
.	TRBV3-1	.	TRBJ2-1	TGTGCCAGCAGCCATTTACCGTTGGACAACCTAGGCAATGAGCAGTTCTTC	CASSHLPLDNLGNEQFF
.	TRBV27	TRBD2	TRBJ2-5	TGTGCCAGCATGGACGGGAGGGTTAAGACCCAGTACTTC	CASMDGRVKTQYF
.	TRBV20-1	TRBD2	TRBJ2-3	TGCAGTGCTGGGACTAGCGGACATAGCACAGATACGCAGTATTTT	CSAGTSGHSTDTQYF
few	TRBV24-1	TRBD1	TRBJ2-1	TGTGCCACGGGACAGGGTGATGAGCAGTTCTTC	CATGQGDEQFF
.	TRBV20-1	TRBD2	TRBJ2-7	TGCAGTGCTAGAGATCTGAAAGCGGGAGGGGTAGCCTACGAGCAGTACTTC	CSARDLKAGGVAYEQYF
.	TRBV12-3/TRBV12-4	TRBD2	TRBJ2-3	TGTGCCAGCAGTCCCATAGCGGGAGCTGGTACGCAGTATTTT	CASSPIAGAGTQYF
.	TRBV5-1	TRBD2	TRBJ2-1	TGCGCCAGCAGCTTGATGGGAGGGAACGACAATGAGCAGTTCTTC	CASSLMGGNDNEQFF
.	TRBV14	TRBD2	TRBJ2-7	TGTGCCTCCGGCACTAGCGCCCAGTACGAGCAGTACTTC	CASGTSAQYEQYF
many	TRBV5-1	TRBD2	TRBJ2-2	TGCGCCAGCAGATCCGGACTAGCGGGAGTACGAGCCACCGGGGAGCTGTTTTTT	CASRSGLAGVRATGELFF
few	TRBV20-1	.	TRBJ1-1	TGCAGTGCTAATGGGCTTTCGAGTGAAGCTTTCTTT	CSANGLSSEAFF
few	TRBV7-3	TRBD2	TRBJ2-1	TGTGCCAGCAGCTCCCGAGGACTAGCGGGAGTTGAGGAGCAGTTCTTC	CASSSRGLAGVEEQFF